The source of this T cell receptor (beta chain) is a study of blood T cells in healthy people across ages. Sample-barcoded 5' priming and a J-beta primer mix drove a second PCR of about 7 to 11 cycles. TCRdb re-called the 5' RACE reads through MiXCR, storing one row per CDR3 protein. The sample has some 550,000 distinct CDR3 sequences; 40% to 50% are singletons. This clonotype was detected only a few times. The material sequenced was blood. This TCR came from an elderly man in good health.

This CDR3 reads CATSLGGPYNEQFF. DNA of the CDR3: TGTGCCACCTCCCTCGGCGGGCCCTACAATGAGCAGTTCTTC. The chain carries TRBV2 and TRBJ2-1, with D tentatively TRBD2 (5 bases). Germline V gives CDR1 SNHLY, CDR2 FYNNEI. V lost 10 bases to trimming and J lost 2 bases, with 15 bases between them. This CDR3 has 14 amino acids.